The present T cell receptor beta chain was sequenced within a study of type 1 and type 2 diabetes patients. The V and J ends lost 4 bases and 0 bases respectively, with 12 bases between them. The CDR3 length is 15 residues. Germline lookup yields CDR1 SGDLS and CDR2 YYNGEE. PCR was run on genomic DNA. A primer set of 30 forward and 13 reverse primers amplified the CDR3. Each CDR3 protein gets one entry after TCRdb re-called the multiplex PCR reads with MiXCR. Here the sample spans fewer than 350,000 distinct CDR3 sequences, roughly 50% being singletons. This sequence originates from a young man with type 2 diabetes. The source material was peripheral blood mononuclear cells (PBMCs). The chain combines TRBV9 with TRBJ2-3; possibly TRBD1 for D (6 bases). CDR3 nucleotides: TGTGCCAGCAGCATAGGGGGTAGCAGCACAGATACGCAGTATTTT. This codes for CASSIGGSSTDTQYF.